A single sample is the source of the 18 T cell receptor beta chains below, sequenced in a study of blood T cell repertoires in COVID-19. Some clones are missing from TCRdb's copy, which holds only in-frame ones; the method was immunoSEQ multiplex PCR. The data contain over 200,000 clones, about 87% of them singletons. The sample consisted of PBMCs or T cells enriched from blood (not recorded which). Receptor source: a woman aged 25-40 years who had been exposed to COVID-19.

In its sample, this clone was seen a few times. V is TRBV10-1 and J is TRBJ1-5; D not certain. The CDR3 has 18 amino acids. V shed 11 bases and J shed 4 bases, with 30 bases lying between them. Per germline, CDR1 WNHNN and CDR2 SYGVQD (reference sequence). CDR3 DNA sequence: TGCGCCGGTTCCACGGGTCACCATCCGCCGACTCCAAATCAGCCCCAGCATTTT. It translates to CAGSTGHHPPTPNQPQHF.

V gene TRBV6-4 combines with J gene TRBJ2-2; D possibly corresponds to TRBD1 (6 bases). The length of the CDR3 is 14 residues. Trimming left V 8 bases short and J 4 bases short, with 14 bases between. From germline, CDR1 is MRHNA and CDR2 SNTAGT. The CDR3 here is CASARDTTTGELFF. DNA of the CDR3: TGTGCCAGCGCCCGGGACACAACCACCGGGGAGCTGTTTTTT.

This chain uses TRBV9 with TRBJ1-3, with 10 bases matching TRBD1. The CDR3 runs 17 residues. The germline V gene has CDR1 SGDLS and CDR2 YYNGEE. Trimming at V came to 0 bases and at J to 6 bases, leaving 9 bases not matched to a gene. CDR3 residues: CASSVDPGQGPLNTIYF. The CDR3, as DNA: TGTGCCAGCAGCGTAGACCCGGGACAGGGGCCCCTAAACACCATATATTTT.

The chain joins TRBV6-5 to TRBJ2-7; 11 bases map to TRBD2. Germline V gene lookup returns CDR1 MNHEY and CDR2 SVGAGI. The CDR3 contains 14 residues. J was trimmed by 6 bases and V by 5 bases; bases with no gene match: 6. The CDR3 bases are TGTGCCAGCAGTCCGCTAGCGGGAGGTACCGAGCAGTACTTC. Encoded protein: CASSPLAGGTEQYF.

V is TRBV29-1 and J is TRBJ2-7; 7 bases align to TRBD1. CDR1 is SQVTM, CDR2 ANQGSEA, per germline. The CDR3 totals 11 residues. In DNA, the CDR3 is TGCAGTGCCCAGGGGGCCTACGAGCAGTACTTC. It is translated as CSAQGAYEQYF.

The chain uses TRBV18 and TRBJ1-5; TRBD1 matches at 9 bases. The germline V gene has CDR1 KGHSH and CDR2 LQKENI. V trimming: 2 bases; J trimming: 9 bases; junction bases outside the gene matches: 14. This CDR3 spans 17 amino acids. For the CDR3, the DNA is TGTGCCAGCTCACCAGGGAGGGACAGGGCCCCCCAATGGCCCCAGCATTTT. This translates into CASSPGRDRAPQWPQHF.

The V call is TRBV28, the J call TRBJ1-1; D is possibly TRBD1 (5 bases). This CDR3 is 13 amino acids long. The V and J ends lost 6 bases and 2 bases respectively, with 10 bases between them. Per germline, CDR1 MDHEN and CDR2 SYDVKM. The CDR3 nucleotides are TGTGCCAGCAGAATAGGGGCTAACACTGAAGCTTTCTTT. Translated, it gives CASRIGANTEAFF.

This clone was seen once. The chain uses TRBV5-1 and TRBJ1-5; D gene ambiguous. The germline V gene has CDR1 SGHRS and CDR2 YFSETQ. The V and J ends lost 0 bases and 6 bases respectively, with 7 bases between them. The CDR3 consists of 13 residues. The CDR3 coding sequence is TGCGCCAGCAGCTTGGAATACGGTCAGCCCCAGCATTTT. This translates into CASSLEYGQPQHF.

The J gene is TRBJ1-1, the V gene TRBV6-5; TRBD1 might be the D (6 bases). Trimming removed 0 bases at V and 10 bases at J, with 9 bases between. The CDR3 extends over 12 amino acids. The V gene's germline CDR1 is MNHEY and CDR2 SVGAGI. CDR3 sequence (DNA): TGTGCCAGCAGTTACTCGGGAGGGGGAGCTTTCTTT. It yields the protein CASSYSGGGAFF.

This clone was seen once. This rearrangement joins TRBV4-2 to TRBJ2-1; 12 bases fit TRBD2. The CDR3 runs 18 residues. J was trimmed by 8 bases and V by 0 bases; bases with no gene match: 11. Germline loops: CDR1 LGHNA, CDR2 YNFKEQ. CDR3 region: CASSQDLTASGREDEQFF. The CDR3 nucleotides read TGTGCCAGCAGCCAAGATCTAACGGCTAGCGGGAGGGAGGATGAGCAGTTCTTC.

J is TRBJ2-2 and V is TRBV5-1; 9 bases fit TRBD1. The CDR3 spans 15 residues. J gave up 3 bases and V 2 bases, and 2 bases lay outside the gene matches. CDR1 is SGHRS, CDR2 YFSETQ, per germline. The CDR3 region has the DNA TGCGCCAGCAGCTTACAGGGGGCATACACCGGGGAGCTGTTTTTT. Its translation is CASSLQGAYTGELFF.

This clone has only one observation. The CDR3 spells CAWSGSQGSSNQPQHF. DNA for the CDR3: TGTGCCTGGAGTGGGTCGCAGGGCTCGAGCAATCAGCCCCAGCATTTT. The chain has TRBV30 and TRBJ1-5; tentative D call: TRBD1 (5 bases). The CDR3 totals 16 residues. Germline-derived CDR1 and CDR2 are GTSNPN and SVGIG (reference sequence). V lost 1 base to trimming and J lost 1 base, with 14 bases between them.

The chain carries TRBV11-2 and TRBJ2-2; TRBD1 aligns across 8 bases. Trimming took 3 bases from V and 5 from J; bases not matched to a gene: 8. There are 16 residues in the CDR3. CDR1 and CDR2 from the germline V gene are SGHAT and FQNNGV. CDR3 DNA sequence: TGTGCCAGCAGCTTCGGGACAGGTACAGAGACCGGGGAGCTGTTTTTT. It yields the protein CASSFGTGTETGELFF.

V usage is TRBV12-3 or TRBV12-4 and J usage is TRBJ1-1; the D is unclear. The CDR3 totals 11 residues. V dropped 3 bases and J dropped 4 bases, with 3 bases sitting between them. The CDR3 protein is CASSFGTEAFF. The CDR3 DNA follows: TGTGCCAGCAGTTTCGGCACTGAAGCTTTCTTT.

The CDR3 loop is CASSQWDRENGYTF. The DNA of the CDR3 is TGTGCCAGCAGTCAATGGGACAGGGAGAATGGCTACACCTTC. This sequence joins TRBV6-5 and TRBJ1-2; 9 bases are shared with TRBD1. The J segment lost 6 bases and the V segment lost 5 bases, leaving 7 bases of the junction unmatched. This CDR3 comprises 14 residues. The germline gives CDR1 MNHEY, CDR2 SVGAGI.

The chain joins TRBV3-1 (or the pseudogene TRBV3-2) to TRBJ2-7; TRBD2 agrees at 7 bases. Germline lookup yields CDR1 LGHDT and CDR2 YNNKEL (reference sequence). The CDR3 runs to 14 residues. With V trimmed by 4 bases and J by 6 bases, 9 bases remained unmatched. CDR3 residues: CASSPGLGRSEQYF. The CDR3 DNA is TGTGCCAGCAGCCCCGGACTAGGTCGGTCCGAGCAGTACTTC.

Here the CDR3 DNA reads TGTGCCAGCAGCGAAACCCCGATTAGGGGGGGGCAAAGTAATCAGCCCCAGCATTTT. Encoded protein: CASSETPIRGGQSNQPQHF. The chain combines TRBV6-1 with TRBJ1-5; D is possibly TRBD1 (6 bases). Germline CDR1 and CDR2: MNHNS and SASEGT. V lost 6 bases to trimming and J lost 4 bases, with 28 bases between them. CDR3 length: 19 amino acids.

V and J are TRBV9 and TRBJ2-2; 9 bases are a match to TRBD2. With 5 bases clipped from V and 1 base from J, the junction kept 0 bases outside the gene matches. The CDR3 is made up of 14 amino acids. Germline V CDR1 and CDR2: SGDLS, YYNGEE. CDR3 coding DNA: TGTGCCAGCAGGACTAGCGGGAACACCGGGGAGCTGTTTTTT. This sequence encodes CASRTSGNTGELFF.